The 6 T cell receptor beta chains below were found in one sample sequenced in a study of control samples from healthy donors and cancer patients. The protocol was immunoSEQ multiplex PCR, while the TCRdb copy is restricted to in-frame clones and leaves out a portion. The data show roughly 81,000 clones, about 79% seen once. The specimen was PBMCs. The origin of the receptors is a man aged 55 to 70 with head and neck cancer.

This chain joins TRBV18 and TRBJ2-7; 12 bases line up with TRBD2. CDR3 length equals 16 residues. With V trimmed by 0 bases and J by 2 bases, 2 bases remained unmatched. Per germline, CDR1 KGHSH and CDR2 LQKENI. CDR3 bases: TGTGCCAGCTCACCACCAGGACTAGCGGGACCCTACGAGCAGTACTTC. It encodes CASSPPGLAGPYEQYF.

The chain recombines TRBV5-4 with TRBJ1-6, with D possibly TRBD1 on 5 matching bases. The CDR3 is 15 amino acids. Trimming removed 0 bases from V and 4 bases from J, with 8 bases in between. Germline values: CDR1 SGHNT, CDR2 YYREEE (reference sequence). The CDR3 loop is CASSLAGTYNSPLHF. The CDR3 nucleotides are TGTGCCAGCAGCTTGGCGGGGACTTATAATTCACCCCTCCACTTT.

This chain joins TRBV6-5 and TRBJ2-7, with D possibly being TRBD2 (7 bases). CDR1 MNHEY and CDR2 SVGAGI come from the germline V gene. This CDR3 has 15 amino acids. V shed 7 bases and J shed 2 bases, with 18 bases lying between them. The CDR3 DNA reads TGTGCCAGCAAAAAACAGGGAGGGGTCCCCTACGAGCAGTACTTC. Translated: CASKKQGGVPYEQYF.

J is TRBJ2-2 and V is TRBV5-8; possibly TRBD2 for D (6 bases). The length of the CDR3 is 15 residues. Trimming removed 4 bases from V and 3 bases from J, with 13 bases in between. Germline V lookup: CDR1 SGHTS, CDR2 YDEGEE. CDR3 region: CASSRRRGYTGELFF. Here the CDR3 DNA reads TGTGCCAGCAGCAGGAGGCGGGGATACACCGGGGAGCTGTTTTTT.

As concerns this clone: The final CDR3 position lacks the conserved phenylalanine or tryptophan, pointing to a likely read error. The limits of the CDR3 on the DNA are not certain, so only TCRdb's listed CDR3 is given. The chain links TRBV28 to TRBJ1-4; TRBD1, the D gene given by the table, was not confirmed from the DNA. Germline values: CDR1 MDHEN, CDR2 SYDVKM. The CDR3 is 8 residues long, ends included. Here the CDR3 reads CADGGQGG.

V usage is TRBV7-2 and J usage is TRBJ2-1; D is possibly TRBD2 (5 bases). Per the germline V gene, CDR1 is SGHTA and CDR2 is FQGNSA. Trimming stripped 2 bases from V and 3 bases from J, with 8 bases between. This CDR3 has 14 amino acids. CDR3 sequence: CASSLMSGYNEQFF. CDR3 in DNA: TGTGCCAGCAGCTTAATGAGCGGCTACAATGAGCAGTTCTTC. The complete variable domain, with remaining parts taken from reference TRBV7-2 and TRBJ2-1, reads GAGVSQSPSNKVTEKGKDVELRCDPISGHTALYWYRQSLGQGLEFLIYFQGNSAPDKSGLPSDRFSAERTGGSVSTLTIQRTQQEDSAVYLCASSLMSGYNEQFFGPGTRLTVL.